The source of this T cell receptor (beta chain) is a study of a mutant IDH1 vaccine in newly diagnosed glioma. Study-level background: Patients began vaccination 4-6 weeks after radiotherapy alone, or with temozolomide cycles. Treated patients were roughly 62% male, roughly 38% female, mean age approximately 42 years.

CDR3 length: 16 residues. CDR1 is MNHNY and CDR2 is SVGAGI in the germline V gene (reference sequence). V dropped 8 bases and J dropped 2 bases, with 22 bases sitting between them. Libraries were prepared by immunoSEQ multiplex PCR; TCRdb keeps only in-frame clonotypes and omits some of them. This sample carries tens of thousands of clones, around four fifths of them seen once, and the ten largest clones take 11%. Time point described: week 35, safety follow-up. Doses consisted of 300 ug of mutant IDH1 20-mer peptide each, paired with topical imiquimod. Eight vaccinations went to patients in weeks 1, 3, 5, 7, 11, 15, 19, 23. The donors had new WHO grade 3 or 4 astrocytomas; these were IDH1-mutant and ATRX-lost. Points on this clone: Its antigen is as yet unknown.

V is TRBV6-6 and J is TRBJ2-7, with a tentative D call TRBD2 (6 bases). The material sequenced was PBMCs, taken from a glioma patient whose treatment included an IDH1 peptide vaccine. This clonotype was obtained from a woman aged 40 to 55 with glioma. CDR3 in amino acids: CASLNEGDLLPYEQYF. In nucleotides, the CDR3 is TGTGCCAGCCTAAACGAAGGGGACTTGTTGCCCTACGAGCAGTACTTC.